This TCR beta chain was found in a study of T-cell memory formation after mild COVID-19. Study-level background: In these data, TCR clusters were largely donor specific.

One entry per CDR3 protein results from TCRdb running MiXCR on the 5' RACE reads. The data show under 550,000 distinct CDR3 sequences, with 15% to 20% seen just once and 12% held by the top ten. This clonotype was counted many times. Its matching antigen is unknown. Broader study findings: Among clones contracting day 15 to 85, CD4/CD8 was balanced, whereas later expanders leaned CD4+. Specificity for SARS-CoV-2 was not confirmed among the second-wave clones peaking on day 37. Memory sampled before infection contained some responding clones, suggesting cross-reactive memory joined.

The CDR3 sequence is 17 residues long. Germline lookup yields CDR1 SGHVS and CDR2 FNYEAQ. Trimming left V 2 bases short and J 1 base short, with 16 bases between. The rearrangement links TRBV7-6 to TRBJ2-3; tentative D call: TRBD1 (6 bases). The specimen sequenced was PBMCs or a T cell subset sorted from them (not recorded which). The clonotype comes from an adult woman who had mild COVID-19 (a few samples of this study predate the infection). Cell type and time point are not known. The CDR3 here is CASSLFGRPGGTDTQYF. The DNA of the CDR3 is TGTGCCAGCAGCTTATTCGGGCGACCAGGGGGCACAGATACGCAGTATTTT.